This T cell receptor (beta chain) was identified during a study of cytomegalovirus exposure and HLA in healthy donors. Trimming left V 8 bases short and J 4 bases short, with 11 bases between. The CDR3 is made up of 13 amino acids. Germline values: CDR1 SNHLY, CDR2 FYNNEI. Amplification used 60 Vbeta primers and 13 Jbeta primers. Per the original methods: Among the unique TCR beta chains that a later analysis counted, around 82 million in all, roughly 10 million were shared. Clones were sequenced by immunoSEQ multiplex PCR, and TCRdb holds only the in-frame ones, with some missing. V and J calls and clone size are given by that table; D and trimming were obtained from the DNA. This table holds around 60,000 clones, over 60% found once.

Sequencing was performed on PBMCs. V and J are TRBV2 and TRBJ1-4; D is uncertain. This clonotype was sampled from a man aged 45-65 years in good health and CMV-seropositive. The chain's CDR3 is CASLGRINEKLFF. The CDR3 nucleotides read TGTGCCAGCCTTGGGAGGATTAATGAAAAACTGTTTTTT.